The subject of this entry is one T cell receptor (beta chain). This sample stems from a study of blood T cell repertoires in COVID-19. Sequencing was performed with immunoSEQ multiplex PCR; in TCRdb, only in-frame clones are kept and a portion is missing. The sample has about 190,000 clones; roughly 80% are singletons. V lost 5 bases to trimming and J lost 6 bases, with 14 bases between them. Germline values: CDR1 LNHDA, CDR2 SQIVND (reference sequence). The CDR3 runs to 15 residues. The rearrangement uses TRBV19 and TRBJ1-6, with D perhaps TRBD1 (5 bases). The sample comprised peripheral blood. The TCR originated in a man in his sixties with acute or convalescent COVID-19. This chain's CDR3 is CASSGSGISNSPLHF. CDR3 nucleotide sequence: TGTGCCAGTAGTGGCTCAGGGATTTCTAATTCACCCCTCCACTTT.